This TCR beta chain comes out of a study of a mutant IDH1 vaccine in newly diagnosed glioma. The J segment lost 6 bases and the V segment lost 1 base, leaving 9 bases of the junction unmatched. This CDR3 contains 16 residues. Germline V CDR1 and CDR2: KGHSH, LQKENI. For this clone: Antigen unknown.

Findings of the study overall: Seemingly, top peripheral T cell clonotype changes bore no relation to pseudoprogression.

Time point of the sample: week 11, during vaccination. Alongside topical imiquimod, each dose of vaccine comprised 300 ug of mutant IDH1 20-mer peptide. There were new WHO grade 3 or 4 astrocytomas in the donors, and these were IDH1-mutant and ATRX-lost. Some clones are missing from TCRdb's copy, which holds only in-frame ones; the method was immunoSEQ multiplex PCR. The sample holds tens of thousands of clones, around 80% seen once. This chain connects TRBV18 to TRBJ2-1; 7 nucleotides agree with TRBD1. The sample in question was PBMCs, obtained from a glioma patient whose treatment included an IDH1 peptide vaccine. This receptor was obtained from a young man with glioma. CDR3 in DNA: TGTGCCAGCTCACCACAGAGGTGGGACAGTTTCAATGAGCAGTTCTTC. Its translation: CASSPQRWDSFNEQFF. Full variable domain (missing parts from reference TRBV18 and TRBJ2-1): NAGVMQNPRHLVRRRGQEARLRCSPMKGHSHVYWYRQLPEEGLKFMVYLQKENIIDESGMPKERFSAEFPKEGPSILRIQQVVRGDSAAYFCASSPQRWDSFNEQFFGPGTRLTVL.